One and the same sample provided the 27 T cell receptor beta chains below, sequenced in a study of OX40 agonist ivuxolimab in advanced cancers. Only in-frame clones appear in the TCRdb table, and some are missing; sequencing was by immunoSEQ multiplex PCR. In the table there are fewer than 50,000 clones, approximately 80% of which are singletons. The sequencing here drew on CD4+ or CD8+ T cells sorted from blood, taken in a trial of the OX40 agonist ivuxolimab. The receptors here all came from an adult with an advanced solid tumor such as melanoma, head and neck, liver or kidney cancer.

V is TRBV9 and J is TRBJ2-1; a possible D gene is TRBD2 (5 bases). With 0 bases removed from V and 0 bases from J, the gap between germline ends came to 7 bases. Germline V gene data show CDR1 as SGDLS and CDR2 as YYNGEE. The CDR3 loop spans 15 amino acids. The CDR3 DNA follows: TGTGCCAGCAGCGTAGTTGGGAGCTCCTACAATGAGCAGTTCTTC. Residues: CASSVVGSSYNEQFF.

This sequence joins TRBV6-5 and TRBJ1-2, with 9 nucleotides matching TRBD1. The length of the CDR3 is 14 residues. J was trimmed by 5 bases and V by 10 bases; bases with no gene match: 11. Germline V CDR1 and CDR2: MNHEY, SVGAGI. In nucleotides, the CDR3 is TGTGCCACTAAAGCACACAGGGGGCTATATGGCTACACCTTC. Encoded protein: CATKAHRGLYGYTF.

CDR3 region: CATSRGGGGGYGYTF. The CDR3 nucleotides read TGTGCCACCAGCAGAGGGGGGGGAGGAGGCTATGGCTACACCTTC. This chain joins TRBV15 and TRBJ1-2; D is perhaps TRBD1 (5 bases). Trimming removed 1 base from V and 4 bases from J, with 13 bases in between. Germline values: CDR1 LNHNV, CDR2 YYDKDF (reference sequence). This CDR3 is 15 amino acids long.

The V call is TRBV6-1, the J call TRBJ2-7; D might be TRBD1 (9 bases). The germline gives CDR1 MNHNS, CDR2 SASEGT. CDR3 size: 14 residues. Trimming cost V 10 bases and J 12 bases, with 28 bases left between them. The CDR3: CATRLGQGRAGAYF. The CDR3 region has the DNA TGTGCCACCCGCCTGGGACAGGGACGAGCGGGAGCGTACTTC.

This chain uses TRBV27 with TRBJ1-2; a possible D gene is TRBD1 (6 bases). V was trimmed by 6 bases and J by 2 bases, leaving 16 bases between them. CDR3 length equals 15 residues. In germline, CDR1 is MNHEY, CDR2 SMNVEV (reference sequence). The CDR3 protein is CASSLRGILNYGYTF. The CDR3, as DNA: TGTGCCAGCAGCTTGAGGGGGATCTTAAACTATGGCTACACCTTC.

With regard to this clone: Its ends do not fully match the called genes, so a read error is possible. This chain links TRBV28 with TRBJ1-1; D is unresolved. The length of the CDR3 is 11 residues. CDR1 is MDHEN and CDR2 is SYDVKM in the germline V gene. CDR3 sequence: CASSARVPVLF. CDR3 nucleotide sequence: TGTGCCAGCAGTGCACGGGTTCCCGTGCTCTTT.

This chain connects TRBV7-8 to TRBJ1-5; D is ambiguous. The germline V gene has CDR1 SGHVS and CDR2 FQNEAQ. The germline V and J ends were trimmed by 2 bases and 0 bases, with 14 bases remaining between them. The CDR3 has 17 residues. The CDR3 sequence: CASSLPLTGYSNQPQHF. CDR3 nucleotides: TGTGCCAGCAGCTTACCCCTGACGGGGTATAGCAATCAGCCCCAGCATTTT.

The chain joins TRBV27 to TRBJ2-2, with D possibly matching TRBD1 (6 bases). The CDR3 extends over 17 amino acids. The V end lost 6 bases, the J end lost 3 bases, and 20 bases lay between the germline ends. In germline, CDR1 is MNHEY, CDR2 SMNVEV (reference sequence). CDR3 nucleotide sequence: TGTGCCAGCAGCCTCACAAGGCTAAGGGGGTACACCGGGGAGCTGTTTTTT. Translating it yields CASSLTRLRGYTGELFF.

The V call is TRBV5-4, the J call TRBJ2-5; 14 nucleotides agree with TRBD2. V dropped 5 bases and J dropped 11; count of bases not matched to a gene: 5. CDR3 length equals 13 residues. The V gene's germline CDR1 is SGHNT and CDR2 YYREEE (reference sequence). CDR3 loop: CASSSGTSGSQYF. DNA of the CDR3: TGTGCCAGCAGTTCCGGGACTAGCGGGAGTCAGTACTTC.

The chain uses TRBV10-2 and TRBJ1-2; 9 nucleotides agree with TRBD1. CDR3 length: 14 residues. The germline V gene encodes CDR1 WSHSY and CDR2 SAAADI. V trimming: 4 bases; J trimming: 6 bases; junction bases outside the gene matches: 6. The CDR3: CASSVLGQGNGYTF. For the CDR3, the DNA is TGCGCCAGCAGTGTCTTGGGACAGGGAAATGGCTACACCTTC.

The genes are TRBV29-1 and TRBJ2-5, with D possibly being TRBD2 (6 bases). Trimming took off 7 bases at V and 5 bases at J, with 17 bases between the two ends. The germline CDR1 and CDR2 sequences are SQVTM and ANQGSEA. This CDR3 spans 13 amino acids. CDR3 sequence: CSASSGGGETQYF. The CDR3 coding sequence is TGCAGCGCCTCCTCGGGCGGAGGGGAGACCCAGTACTTC.

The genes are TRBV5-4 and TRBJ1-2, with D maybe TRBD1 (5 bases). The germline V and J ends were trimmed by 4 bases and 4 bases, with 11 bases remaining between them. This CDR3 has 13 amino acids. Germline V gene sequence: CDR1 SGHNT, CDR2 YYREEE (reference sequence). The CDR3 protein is CASSADGTYGYTF. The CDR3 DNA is TGTGCCAGCAGCGCGGACGGGACCTATGGCTACACCTTC.

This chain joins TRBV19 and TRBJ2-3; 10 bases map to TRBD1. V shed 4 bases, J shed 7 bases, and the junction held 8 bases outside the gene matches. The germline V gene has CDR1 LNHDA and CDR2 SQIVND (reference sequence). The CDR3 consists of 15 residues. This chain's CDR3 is CASSTPRDRGHTQYF. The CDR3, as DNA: TGTGCCAGTAGTACGCCCCGGGACAGGGGACATACGCAGTATTTT.

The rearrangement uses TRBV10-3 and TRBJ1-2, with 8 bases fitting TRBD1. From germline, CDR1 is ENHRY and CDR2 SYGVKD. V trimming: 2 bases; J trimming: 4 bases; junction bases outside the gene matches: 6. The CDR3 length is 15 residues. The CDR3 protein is CAISEGQGRAYGYTF. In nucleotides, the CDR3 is TGTGCCATCAGTGAGGGACAGGGCCGGGCCTATGGCTACACCTTC.

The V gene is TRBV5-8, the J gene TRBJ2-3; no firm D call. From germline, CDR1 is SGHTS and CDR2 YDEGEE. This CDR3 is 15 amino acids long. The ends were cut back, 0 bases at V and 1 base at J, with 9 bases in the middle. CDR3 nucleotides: TGTGCCAGCAGCTTGGCCGGTAGAGGCACAGATACGCAGTATTTT. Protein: CASSLAGRGTDTQYF. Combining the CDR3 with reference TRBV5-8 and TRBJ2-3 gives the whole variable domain EAGVTQSPTHLIKTRGQQATLRCSPISGHTSVYWYQQALGLGLQFLLWYDEGEERNRGNFPPRFSGRQFPNYSSELNVNALELEDSALYLCASSLAGRGTDTQYFGPGTRLTVL.

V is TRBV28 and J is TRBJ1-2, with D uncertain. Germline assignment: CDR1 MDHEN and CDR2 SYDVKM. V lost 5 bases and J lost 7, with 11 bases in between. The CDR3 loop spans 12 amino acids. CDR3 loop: CASSPVHFGYTF. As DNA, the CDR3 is TGTGCCAGCAGTCCAGTTCACTTTGGCTACACCTTC.

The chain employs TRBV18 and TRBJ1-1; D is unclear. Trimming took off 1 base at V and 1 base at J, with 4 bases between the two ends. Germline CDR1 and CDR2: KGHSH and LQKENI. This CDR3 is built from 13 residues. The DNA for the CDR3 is TGTGCCAGCTCACCACTCCAGAACACTGAAGCTTTCTTT. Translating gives CASSPLQNTEAFF. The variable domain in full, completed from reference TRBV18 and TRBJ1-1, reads NAGVMQNPRHLVRRRGQEARLRCSPMKGHSHVYWYRQLPEEGLKFMVYLQKENIIDESGMPKERFSAEFPKEGPSILRIQQVVRGDSAAYFCASSPLQNTEAFFGQGTRLTVV.

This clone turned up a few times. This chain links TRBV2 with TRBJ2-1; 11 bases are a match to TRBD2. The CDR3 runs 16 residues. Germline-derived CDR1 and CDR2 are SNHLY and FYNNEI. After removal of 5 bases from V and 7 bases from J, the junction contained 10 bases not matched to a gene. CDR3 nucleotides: TGTGCCAGCAGTTTGTCTAGCGGGAGGATGAGGAATGAGCAGTTCTTC. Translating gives CASSLSSGRMRNEQFF. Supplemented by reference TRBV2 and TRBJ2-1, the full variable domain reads EPEVTQTPSHQVTQMGQEVILRCVPISNHLYFYWYRQILGQKVEFLVSFYNNEISEKSEIFDDQFSVERPDGSNFTLKIRSTKLEDSAMYFCASSLSSGRMRNEQFFGPGTRLTVL.

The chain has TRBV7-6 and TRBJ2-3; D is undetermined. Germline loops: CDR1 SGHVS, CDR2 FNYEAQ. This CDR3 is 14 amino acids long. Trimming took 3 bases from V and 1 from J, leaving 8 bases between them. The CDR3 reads CASSFSPGTDTQYF. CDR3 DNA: TGTGCCAGCAGCTTTAGTCCGGGCACAGATACGCAGTATTTT.

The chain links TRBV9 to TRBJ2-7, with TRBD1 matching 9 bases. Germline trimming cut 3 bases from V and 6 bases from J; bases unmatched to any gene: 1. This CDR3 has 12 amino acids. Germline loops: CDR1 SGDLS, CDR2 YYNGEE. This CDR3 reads CASSADRGEQYF. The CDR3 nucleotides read TGTGCCAGCAGCGCGGACAGGGGCGAGCAGTACTTC. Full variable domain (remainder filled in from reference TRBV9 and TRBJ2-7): DSGVTQTPKHLITATGQRVTLRCSPRSGDLSVYWYQQSLDQGLQFLIQYYNGEERAKGNILERFSAQQFPDLHSELNLSSLELGDSALYFCASSADRGEQYFGPGTRLTVT.

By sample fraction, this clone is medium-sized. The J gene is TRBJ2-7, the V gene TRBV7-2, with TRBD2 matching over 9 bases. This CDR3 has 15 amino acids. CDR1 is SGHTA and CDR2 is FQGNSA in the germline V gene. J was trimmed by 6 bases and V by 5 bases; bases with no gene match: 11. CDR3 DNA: TGTGCCAGCAGCCCCATTGGGGGGCGGGAGGGCGAGCAGTACTTC. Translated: CASSPIGGREGEQYF.

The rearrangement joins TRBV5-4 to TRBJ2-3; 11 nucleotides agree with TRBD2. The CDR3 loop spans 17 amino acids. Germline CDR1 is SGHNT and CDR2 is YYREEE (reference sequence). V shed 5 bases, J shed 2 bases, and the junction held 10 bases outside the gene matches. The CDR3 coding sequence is TGTGCCAGCAGTAGGAAACTAGCGGGAGTTTCCACAGATACGCAGTATTTT. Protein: CASSRKLAGVSTDTQYF.

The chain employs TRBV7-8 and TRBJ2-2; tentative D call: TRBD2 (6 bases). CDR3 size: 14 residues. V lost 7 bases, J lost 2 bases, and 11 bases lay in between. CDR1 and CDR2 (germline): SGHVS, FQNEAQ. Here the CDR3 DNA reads TGTGCCAGCACCCCTAGCGTCAACACCGGGGAGCTGTTTTTT. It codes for CASTPSVNTGELFF.

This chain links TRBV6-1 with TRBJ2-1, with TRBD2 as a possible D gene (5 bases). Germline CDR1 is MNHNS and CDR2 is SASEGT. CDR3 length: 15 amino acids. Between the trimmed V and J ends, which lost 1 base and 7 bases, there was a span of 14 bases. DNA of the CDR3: TGTGCCAGCAGTGAAGGCGGCAATCCGGGGAATGAGCAGTTCTTC. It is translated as CASSEGGNPGNEQFF.

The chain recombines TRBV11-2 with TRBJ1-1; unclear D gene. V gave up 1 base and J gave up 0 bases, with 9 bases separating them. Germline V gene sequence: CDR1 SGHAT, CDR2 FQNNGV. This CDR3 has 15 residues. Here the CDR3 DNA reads TGTGCCAGCAGCTTAGGTGGCAGCATGAACACTGAAGCTTTCTTT. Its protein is CASSLGGSMNTEAFF. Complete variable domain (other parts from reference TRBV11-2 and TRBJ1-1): EAGVAQSPRYKIIEKRQSVAFWCNPISGHATLYWYQQILGQGPKLLIQFQNNGVVDDSQLPKDRFSAERLKGVDSTLKIQPAKLEDSAVYLCASSLGGSMNTEAFFGQGTRLTVV.

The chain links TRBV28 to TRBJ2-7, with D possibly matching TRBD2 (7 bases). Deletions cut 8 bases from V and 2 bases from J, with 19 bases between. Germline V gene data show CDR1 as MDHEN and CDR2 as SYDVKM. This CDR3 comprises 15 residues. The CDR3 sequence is CASFICGGRTYEQYF. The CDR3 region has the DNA TGTGCCAGCTTCATTTGCGGGGGCCGAACCTACGAGCAGTACTTC. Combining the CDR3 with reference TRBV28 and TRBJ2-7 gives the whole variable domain DVKVTQSSRYLVKRTGEKVFLECVQDMDHENMFWYRQDPGLGLRLIYFSYDVKMKEKGDIPEGYSVSREKKERFSLILESASTNQTSMYLCASFICGGRTYEQYFGPGTRLTVT.

The CDR3 reads CASSSRDVAYEQYF. The CDR3 DNA sequence: TGTGCCAGCAGCTCCCGGGACGTCGCTTACGAGCAGTACTTC. The chain is built from TRBV7-9 and TRBJ2-7, with D perhaps assigned TRBD1 or TRBD2 (5 bases each). V lost 4 bases, J lost 4 bases, and 14 bases lay in between. CDR1 is SEHNR and CDR2 is FQNEAQ in the germline V gene (reference sequence). The CDR3 has 14 amino acids.